What follows are 10 T cell receptor beta chains derived from one specimen sequenced in a study of PD-1 blockade in classical Hodgkin lymphoma. Time point given: cycle 4 day 1 (C4D1), after about 6 weeks of nivolumab. Each patient experienced a relapse that followed autologous stem cell transplantation, and brentuximab vedotin exposure varied. Repertoires were generated with immunoSEQ multiplex PCR, while TCRdb's copy carries only in-frame clones and drops some. The profile covers some 93,000 clones, with more than 70% appearing a single time and 9.4% taken by the ten largest. Sample: peripheral blood mononuclear cells (PBMCs), taken before the fourth cycle of nivolumab. Receptors originate from a human donor with classical Hodgkin lymphoma.

The V and J genes are TRBV5-4 and TRBJ2-7, with D tentatively TRBD1 (7 bases). The germline CDR1 and CDR2 sequences are SGHNT and YYREEE (reference sequence). This CDR3 comprises 15 residues. The ends were cut back, 1 base at V and 7 bases at J, with 18 bases in the middle. The CDR3 here is CASSLQGNRGGEQYF. The CDR3 DNA reads as TGTGCCAGCAGCTTGCAAGGGAACAGGGGAGGAGAGCAGTACTTC.

The chain links TRBV5-5 to TRBJ2-7; D ambiguous. The CDR3 spans 14 residues. Trimming took off 0 bases at V and 0 bases at J, with 7 bases between the two ends. Germline values: CDR1 SGHKS, CDR2 YYEKEE (reference sequence). CDR3 nucleotide sequence: TGTGCCAGCAGCTTGGCTCCAGTCTCCTACGAGCAGTACTTC. It encodes CASSLAPVSYEQYF.

This clone was recorded once. The chain recombines TRBV6-5 with TRBJ1-2, with D perhaps matching TRBD1 (6 bases). This CDR3 spans 16 amino acids. Per the germline V gene, CDR1 is MNHEY and CDR2 is SVGAGI. Trimming removed 0 bases from V and 6 bases from J, with 17 bases in between. The CDR3 is CASSYSNPGTTNGYTF. CDR3 sequence (DNA): TGTGCCAGCAGTTACTCGAACCCCGGGACAACTAATGGCTACACCTTC.

V usage is TRBV6-5 and J usage is TRBJ2-2; no definite D call. The germline CDR1 and CDR2 sequences are MNHEY and SVGAGI. The CDR3 is made up of 16 amino acids. The V and J ends lost 2 bases and 0 bases respectively, with 10 bases between them. CDR3 residues: CASSYRPYPNTGELFF. CDR3 DNA sequence: TGTGCCAGCAGTTACCGTCCCTACCCGAACACCGGGGAGCTGTTTTTT.

This clone was observed once. The chain has TRBV15 and TRBJ2-7; D unresolved. This CDR3 comprises 11 residues. V was pared by 4 bases and J by 3 bases, with 4 bases between. The germline CDR1 and CDR2 sequences are LNHNV and YYDKDF (reference sequence). The CDR3 DNA reads TGTGCCACCAGCACCTACTACGAGCAGTACTTC. Amino acids: CATSTYYEQYF.

This clone was observed a single time. This rearrangement joins TRBV11-2 to TRBJ2-3; TRBD2 aligns across 8 bases. The CDR3 runs 14 residues. V trimming: 6 bases; J trimming: 0 bases; junction bases outside the gene matches: 2. Germline CDR1 is SGHAT and CDR2 is FQNNGV. CDR3 sequence (DNA): TGTGCCAGCAGACTAGCGGCAAGCACAGATACGCAGTATTTT. Residues: CASRLAASTDTQYF.

In nucleotides, the CDR3 is TGTGCCAGCAGTTACACGAACACTGAAGCTTTCTTT. Translation: CASSYTNTEAFF. The chain has TRBV28 and TRBJ1-1, with D unresolved. This CDR3 comprises 12 residues. Germline V gene sequence: CDR1 MDHEN, CDR2 SYDVKM. Trimming stripped 4 bases from V and 1 base from J, with 4 bases between.

Ten or more counts support this clone. The chain is built from TRBV5-6 and TRBJ2-1; no definite D call. The CDR3 has 13 amino acids. Germline V gene sequence: CDR1 SGHDT, CDR2 YYEEEE. V was trimmed by 5 bases and J by 9 bases, leaving 15 bases between them. CDR3: CASSHLTVGEQFF. CDR3 in DNA: TGTGCCAGCAGTCACCTTACGGTGGGTGAGCAGTTCTTC.

This clone was recorded only once. The gene calls are TRBV18 and TRBJ1-5; maybe TRBD1 (5 bases). The CDR3 runs 14 residues. Germline CDR1 and CDR2: KGHSH and LQKENI. Between the trimmed V and J ends, which lost 3 bases and 5 bases, there was a span of 11 bases. The CDR3 DNA reads as TGTGCCAGCTCACCGGTCCGAGGGGATCAGCCCCAGCATTTT. It encodes CASSPVRGDQPQHF.

The V and J genes are TRBV2 and TRBJ2-5; D is undetermined. The CDR3 is made up of 12 amino acids. V was clipped by 4 bases and J by 4 bases, with 7 bases between them. Germline V gene data show CDR1 as SNHLY and CDR2 as FYNNEI. CDR3 nucleotides: TGTGCCAGCAGTGGACGAATAGAGACCCAGTACTTC. This translates into CASSGRIETQYF.